The rows below give T cell receptor beta chains drawn from one sample of a study of neurological immune-mediated disorders. TCRdb used MiXCR to reprocess the 5' RACE reads, holding one entry per CDR3 protein. Among 77,000 or so distinct CDR3 sequences listed, around 9.9% were seen once. The sample comprised PBMCs. These receptors originate from a man in his forties or fifties in good health. Both conserved end residues are part of each CDR3. The D gene is left open where the match is weak. A row's size may be missing; if present it is once, few, many or a size class.

size	V	D	J	CDR3	DNA
many	TRBV5-1	TRBD1	TRBJ1-4	CASTRDRENEKLFF	TGCGCCAGCACACGGGACAGAGAGAATGAAAAACTGTTTTTT
many	TRBV28	.	TRBJ2-7	CASSHGRQPNYEQYF	TGTGCCAGCAGTCACGGGAGACAGCCAAACTACGAGCAGTACTTC
many	TRBV10-3	.	TRBJ2-3	CATQGSTDTQYF	TGTGCCACCCAGGGCAGCACAGATACGCAGTATTTT
many	TRBV29-1	TRBD1	TRBJ1-6	CSVGTGPNSPLHF	TGCAGCGTCGGGACAGGACCTAATTCACCCCTCCACTTT
many	TRBV12-3/TRBV12-4	.	TRBJ2-1	CASNYLGIVDNEQFF	TGTGCCAGCAACTACCTGGGGATCGTCGACAATGAGCAGTTCTTC
many	TRBV9	TRBD1	TRBJ1-2	CASSVESGRGDYGYTF	TGTGCCAGCAGCGTAGAATCGGGCAGGGGGGACTATGGCTACACCTTC
.	TRBV7-2	.	TRBJ1-2	CASSPHPVNFGGYTF	TGTGCCAGCAGCCCCCACCCTGTGAACTTTGGTGGCTACACCTTC
many	TRBV20-1	.	TRBJ2-3	CSARVSLTGTQYF	TGCAGTGCTAGAGTTAGTCTAACGGGTACGCAGTATTTT
many	TRBV12-3/TRBV12-4	.	TRBJ2-7	CASSRPGTYEQYF	TGTGCCAGCAGTCGGCCGGGGACCTACGAGCAGTACTTC
many	TRBV9	.	TRBJ2-5	CASSVGGPTRETQYF	TGTGCCAGCAGCGTGGGGGGTCCCACACGGGAGACCCAGTACTTC
many	TRBV12-3/TRBV12-4	.	TRBJ1-5	CASSLGSFKNQPQHF	TGTGCCAGCAGTTTAGGCTCCTTCAAGAATCAGCCCCAGCATTTT
many	TRBV28	TRBD2	TRBJ2-7	CASNTAAGTSYEQYF	TGTGCCAGCAACACCGCAGCGGGAACCTCCTACGAGCAGTACTTC
many	TRBV28	.	TRBJ2-7	CATLRTDIYEQYF	TGTGCCACCCTTCGGACGGACATTTACGAGCAGTACTTC
many	TRBV21-1	.	TRBJ2-7	CASSNNRGWHEQYF	TGTGCCAGCAGCAATAACAGGGGGTGGCACGAGCAGTACTTC
many	TRBV7-8	TRBD1	TRBJ1-5	CASRRDREFQPQHF	TGTGCCAGCAGACGGGACAGGGAATTTCAGCCCCAGCATTTT
.	TRBV4-1	TRBD2	TRBJ2-5	CASSQGWGGQETQYF	TGCGCCAGCAGCCAAGGCTGGGGGGGCCAAGAGACCCAGTACTTC
many	TRBV20-1	.	TRBJ2-3	CSFSPPRGATDTQYF	TGCAGTTTTTCCCCCCCGAGGGGGGCCACAGATACGCAGTATTTT
many	TRBV7-2	TRBD2	TRBJ2-7	CASSPPPLLRAGGPSAYEQYF	TGTGCCAGCAGCCCACCCCCGCTTTTGCGAGCGGGGGGGCCCTCCGCCTACGAGCAGTACTTC
many	TRBV28	.	TRBJ1-5	CASSLIQGNQPQHF	TGTGCCAGCAGTTTAATACAGGGCAATCAGCCCCAGCATTTT
many	TRBV7-2	TRBD2	TRBJ2-7	CASSSGTSGEQYF	TGTGCCAGCAGCAGCGGGACTAGCGGCGAGCAGTACTTC
few	TRBV28	.	TRBJ1-1	CASLQLMNTEAFF	TGTGCCAGCTTACAGCTCATGAACACTGAAGCTTTCTTT
many	TRBV2	.	TRBJ2-1	CASSELASWQFF	TGTGCCAGCAGTGAATTGGCCAGCTGGCAGTTCTTC
many	TRBV5-1	TRBD2	TRBJ2-3	CASSLEGTSDIDTQYF	TGCGCCAGCAGCTTGGAAGGGACTAGCGATATAGATACGCAGTATTTT
many	TRBV15	.	TRBJ1-2	CATSRPDSIGYTF	TGTGCCACCAGCAGACCCGACAGTATCGGCTACACCTTC